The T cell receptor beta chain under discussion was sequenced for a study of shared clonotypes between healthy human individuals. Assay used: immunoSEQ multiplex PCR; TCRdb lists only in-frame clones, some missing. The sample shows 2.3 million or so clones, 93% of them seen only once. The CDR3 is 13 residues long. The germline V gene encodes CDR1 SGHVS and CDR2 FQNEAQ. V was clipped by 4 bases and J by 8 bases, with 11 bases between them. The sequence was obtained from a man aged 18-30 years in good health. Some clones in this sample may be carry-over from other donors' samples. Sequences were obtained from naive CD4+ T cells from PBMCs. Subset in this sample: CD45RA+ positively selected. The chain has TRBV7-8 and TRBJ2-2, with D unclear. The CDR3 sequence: CASSSFPQGELFF. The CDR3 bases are TGTGCCAGCAGCTCCTTCCCCCAAGGGGAGCTGTTTTTT. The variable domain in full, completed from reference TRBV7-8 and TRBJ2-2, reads GAGVSQSPRYKVAKRGQDVALRCDPISGHVSLFWYQQALGQGPEFLTYFQNEAQLDKSGLPSDRFFAERPEGSVSTLKIQRTQQEDSAVYLCASSSFPQGELFFGEGSRLTVL.